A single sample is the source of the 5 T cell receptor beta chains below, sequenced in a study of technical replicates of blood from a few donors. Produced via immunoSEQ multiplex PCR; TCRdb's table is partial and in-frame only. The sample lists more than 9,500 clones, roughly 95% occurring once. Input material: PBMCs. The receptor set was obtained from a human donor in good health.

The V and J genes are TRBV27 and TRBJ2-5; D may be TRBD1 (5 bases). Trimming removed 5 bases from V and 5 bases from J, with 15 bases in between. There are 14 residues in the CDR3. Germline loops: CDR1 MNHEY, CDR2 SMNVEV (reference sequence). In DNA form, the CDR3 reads TGTGCCAGCAGTCCAGGGTTGATGGGGGAGACCCAGTACTTC. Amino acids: CASSPGLMGETQYF.

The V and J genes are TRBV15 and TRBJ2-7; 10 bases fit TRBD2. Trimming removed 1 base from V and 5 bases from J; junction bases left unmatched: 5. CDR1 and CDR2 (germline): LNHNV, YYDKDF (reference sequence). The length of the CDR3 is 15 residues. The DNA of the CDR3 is TGTGCCACCAGCAGAGTGGCTAGCGGGAGCCACGAGCAGTACTTC. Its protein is CATSRVASGSHEQYF.

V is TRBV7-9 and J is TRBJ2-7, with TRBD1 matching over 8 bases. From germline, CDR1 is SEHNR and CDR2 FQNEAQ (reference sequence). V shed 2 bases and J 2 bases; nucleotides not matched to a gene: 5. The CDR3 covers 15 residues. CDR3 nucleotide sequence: TGTGCCAGCAGCTTAAGTCAGGGGGCCACCTACGAGCAGTACTTC. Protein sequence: CASSLSQGATYEQYF.

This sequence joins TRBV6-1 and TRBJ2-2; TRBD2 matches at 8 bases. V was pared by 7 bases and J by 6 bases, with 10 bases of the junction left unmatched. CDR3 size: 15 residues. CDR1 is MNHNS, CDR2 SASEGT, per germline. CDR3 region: CASKGQAGVAGELFF. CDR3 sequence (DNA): TGTGCCAGCAAGGGGCAAGCGGGAGTTGCCGGGGAGCTGTTTTTT.

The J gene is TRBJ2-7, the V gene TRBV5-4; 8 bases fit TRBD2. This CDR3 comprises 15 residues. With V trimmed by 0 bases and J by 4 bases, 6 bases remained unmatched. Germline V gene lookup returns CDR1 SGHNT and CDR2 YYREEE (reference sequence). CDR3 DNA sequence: TGTGCCAGCAGCTTGGAGCCTAGCGGGTTGTACGAGCAGTACTTC. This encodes CASSLEPSGLYEQYF.